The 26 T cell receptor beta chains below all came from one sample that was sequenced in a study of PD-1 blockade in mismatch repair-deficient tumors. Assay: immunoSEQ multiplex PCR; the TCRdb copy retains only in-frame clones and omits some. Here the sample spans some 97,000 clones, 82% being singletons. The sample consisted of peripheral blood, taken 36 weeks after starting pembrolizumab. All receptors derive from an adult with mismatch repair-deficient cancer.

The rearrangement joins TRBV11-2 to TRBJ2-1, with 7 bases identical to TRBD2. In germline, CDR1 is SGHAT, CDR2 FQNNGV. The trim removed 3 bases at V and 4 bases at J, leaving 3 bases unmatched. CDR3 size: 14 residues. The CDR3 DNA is TGTGCCAGCAGCTTGAGCGGGGCTTACAATGAGCAGTTCTTC. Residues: CASSLSGAYNEQFF. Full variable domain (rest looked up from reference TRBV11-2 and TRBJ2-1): EAGVAQSPRYKIIEKRQSVAFWCNPISGHATLYWYQQILGQGPKLLIQFQNNGVVDDSQLPKDRFSAERLKGVDSTLKIQPAKLEDSAVYLCASSLSGAYNEQFFGPGTRLTVL.

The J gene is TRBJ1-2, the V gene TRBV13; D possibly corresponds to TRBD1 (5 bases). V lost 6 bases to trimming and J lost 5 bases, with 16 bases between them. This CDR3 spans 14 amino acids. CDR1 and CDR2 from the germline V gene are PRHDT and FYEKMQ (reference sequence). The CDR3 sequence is CASRPGTGQYGYTF. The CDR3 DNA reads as TGTGCCAGCAGGCCCGGGACGGGGCAATATGGCTACACCTTC.

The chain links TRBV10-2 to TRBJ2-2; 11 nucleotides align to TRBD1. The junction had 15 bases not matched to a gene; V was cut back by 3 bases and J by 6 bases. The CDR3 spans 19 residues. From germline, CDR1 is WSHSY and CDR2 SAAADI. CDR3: CASSEVDRGQVLVPGELFF. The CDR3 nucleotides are TGCGCCAGCAGTGAAGTGGACAGGGGGCAGGTGTTGGTTCCCGGGGAGCTGTTTTTT.

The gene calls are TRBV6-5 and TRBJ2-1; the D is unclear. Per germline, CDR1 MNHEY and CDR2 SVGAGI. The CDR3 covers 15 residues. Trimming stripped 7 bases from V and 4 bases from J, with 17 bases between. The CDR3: CASTYGKGLYNEQFF. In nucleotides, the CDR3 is TGTGCCAGCACCTACGGCAAAGGCTTGTACAATGAGCAGTTCTTC.

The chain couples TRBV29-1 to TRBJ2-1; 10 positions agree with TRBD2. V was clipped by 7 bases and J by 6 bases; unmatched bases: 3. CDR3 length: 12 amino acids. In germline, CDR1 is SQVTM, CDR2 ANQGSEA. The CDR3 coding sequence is TGCAGCGAGCGGGAGGGCCTCAATGAGCAGTTCTTC. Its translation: CSEREGLNEQFF.

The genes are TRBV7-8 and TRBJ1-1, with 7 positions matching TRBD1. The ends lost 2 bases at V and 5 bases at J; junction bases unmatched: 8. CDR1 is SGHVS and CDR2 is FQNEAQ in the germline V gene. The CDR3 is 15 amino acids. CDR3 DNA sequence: TGTGCCAGCAGCTTAAAGGGGGCGTCGTGGACTGAAGCTTTCTTT. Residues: CASSLKGASWTEAFF. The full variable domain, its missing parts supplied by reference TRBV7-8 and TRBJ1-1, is GAGVSQSPRYKVAKRGQDVALRCDPISGHVSLFWYQQALGQGPEFLTYFQNEAQLDKSGLPSDRFFAERPEGSVSTLKIQRTQQEDSAVYLCASSLKGASWTEAFFGQGTRLTVV.

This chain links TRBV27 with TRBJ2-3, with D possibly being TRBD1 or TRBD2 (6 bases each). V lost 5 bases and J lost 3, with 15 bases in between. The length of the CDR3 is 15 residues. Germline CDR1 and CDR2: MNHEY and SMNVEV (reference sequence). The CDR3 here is CASSTPRGRTDTQYF. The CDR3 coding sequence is TGTGCCAGCAGTACCCCACGGGGGCGGACAGATACGCAGTATTTT.

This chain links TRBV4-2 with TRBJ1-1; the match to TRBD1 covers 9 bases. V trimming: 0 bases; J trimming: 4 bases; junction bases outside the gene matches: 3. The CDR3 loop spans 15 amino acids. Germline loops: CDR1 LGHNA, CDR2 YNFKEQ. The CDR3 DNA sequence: TGTGCCAGCAGCCAAGAGGGACAGGGCCCCACTGAAGCTTTCTTT. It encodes CASSQEGQGPTEAFF.

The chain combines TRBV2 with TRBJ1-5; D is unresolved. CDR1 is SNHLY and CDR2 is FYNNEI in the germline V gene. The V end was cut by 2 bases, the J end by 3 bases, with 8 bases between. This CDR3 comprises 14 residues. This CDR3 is CASSELGNNQPQHF. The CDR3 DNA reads TGTGCCAGCAGTGAATTAGGAAACAATCAGCCCCAGCATTTT.

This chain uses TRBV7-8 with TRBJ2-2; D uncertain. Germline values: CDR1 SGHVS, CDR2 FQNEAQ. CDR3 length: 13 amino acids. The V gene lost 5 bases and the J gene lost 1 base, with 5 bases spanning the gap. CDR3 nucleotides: TGTGCCAGCAGCATCAAGAACACCGGGGAGCTGTTTTTT. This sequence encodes CASSIKNTGELFF.

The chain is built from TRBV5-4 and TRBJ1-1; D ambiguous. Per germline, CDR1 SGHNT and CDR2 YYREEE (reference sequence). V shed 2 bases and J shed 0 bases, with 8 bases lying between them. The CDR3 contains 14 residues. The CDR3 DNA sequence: TGTGCCAGCAGCTTACTCAGCATGAACACTGAAGCTTTCTTT. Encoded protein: CASSLLSMNTEAFF.

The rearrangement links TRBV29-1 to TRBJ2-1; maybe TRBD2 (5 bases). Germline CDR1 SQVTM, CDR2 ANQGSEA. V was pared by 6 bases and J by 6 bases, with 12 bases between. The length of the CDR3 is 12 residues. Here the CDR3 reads CSVGVWGNEQFF. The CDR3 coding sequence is TGCAGCGTCGGGGTTTGGGGCAATGAGCAGTTCTTC.

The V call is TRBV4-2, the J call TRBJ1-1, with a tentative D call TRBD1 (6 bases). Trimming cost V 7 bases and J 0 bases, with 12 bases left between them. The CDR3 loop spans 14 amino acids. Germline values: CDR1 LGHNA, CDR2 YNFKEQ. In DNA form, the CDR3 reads TGTGCCAGCACCTATCGACAGGTGAACACTGAAGCTTTCTTT. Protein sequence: CASTYRQVNTEAFF.

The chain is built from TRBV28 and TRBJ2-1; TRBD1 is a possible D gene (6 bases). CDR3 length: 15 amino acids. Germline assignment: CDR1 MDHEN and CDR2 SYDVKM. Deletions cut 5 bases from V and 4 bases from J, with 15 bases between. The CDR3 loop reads CASSRLRGKYNEQFF. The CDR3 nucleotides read TGTGCCAGCAGTCGCCTAAGGGGGAAATACAATGAGCAGTTCTTC.

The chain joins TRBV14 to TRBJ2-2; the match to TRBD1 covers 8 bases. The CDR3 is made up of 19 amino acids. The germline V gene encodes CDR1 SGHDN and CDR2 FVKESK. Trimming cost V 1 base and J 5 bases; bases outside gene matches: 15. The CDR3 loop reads CASSQVSGQGAWRTGELFF. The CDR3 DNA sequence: TGTGCCAGCAGCCAAGTCTCTGGACAGGGCGCCTGGCGAACCGGGGAGCTGTTTTTT.

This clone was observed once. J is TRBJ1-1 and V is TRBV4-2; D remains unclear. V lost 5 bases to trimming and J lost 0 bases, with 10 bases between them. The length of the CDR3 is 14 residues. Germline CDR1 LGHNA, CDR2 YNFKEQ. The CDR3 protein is CASSLQRMNTEAFF. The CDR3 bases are TGTGCCAGCAGCTTACAACGCATGAACACTGAAGCTTTCTTT.

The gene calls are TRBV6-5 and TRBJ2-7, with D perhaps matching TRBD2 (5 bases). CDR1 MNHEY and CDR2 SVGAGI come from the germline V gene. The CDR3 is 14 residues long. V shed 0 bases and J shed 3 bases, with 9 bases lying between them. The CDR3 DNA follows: TGTGCCAGCAGTTACTCGGGAGACCTCTACGAGCAGTACTTC. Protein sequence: CASSYSGDLYEQYF.

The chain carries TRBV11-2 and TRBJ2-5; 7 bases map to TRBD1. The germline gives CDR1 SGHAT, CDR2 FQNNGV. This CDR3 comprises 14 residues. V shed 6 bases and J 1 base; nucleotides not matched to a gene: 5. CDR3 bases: TGTGCCAGCAGTCCAGACAGGGCCCAAGAGACCCAGTACTTC. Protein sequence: CASSPDRAQETQYF.

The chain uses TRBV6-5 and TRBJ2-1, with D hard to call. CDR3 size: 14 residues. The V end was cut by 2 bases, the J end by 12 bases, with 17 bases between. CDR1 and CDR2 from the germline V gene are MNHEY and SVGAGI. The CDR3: CASSYSQLTGGQFF. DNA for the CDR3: TGTGCCAGCAGTTACAGTCAGCTCACGGGTGGGCAGTTCTTC.

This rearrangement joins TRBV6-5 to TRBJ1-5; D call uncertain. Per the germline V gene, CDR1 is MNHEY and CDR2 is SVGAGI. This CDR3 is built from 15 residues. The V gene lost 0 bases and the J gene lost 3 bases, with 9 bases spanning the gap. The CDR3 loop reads CASSYSWQTNQPQHF. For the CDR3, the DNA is TGTGCCAGCAGTTACTCGTGGCAGACCAATCAGCCCCAGCATTTT.

CDR3 DNA sequence: TGTGCCAGCAGCTACGTAGCGGGAGGGACCAATGAGCAGTTCTTC. It codes for CASSYVAGGTNEQFF. The chain carries TRBV7-3 and TRBJ2-1, with 11 bases fitting TRBD2. Germline V CDR1 and CDR2: SGHTA, FQGTGA. The length of the CDR3 is 15 residues. Germline trimming cut 4 bases from V and 6 bases from J; bases unmatched to any gene: 5.

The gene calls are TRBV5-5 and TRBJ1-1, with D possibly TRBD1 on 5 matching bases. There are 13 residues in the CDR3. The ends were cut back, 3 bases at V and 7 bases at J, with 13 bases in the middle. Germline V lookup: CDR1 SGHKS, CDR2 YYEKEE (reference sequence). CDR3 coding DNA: TGTGCCAGCAGCTCCGACAGTTCCAATGAAGCTTTCTTT. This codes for CASSSDSSNEAFF. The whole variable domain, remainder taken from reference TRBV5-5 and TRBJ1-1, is DAGVTQSPTHLIKTRGQQVTLRCSPISGHKSVSWYQQVLGQGPQFIFQYYEKEERGRGNFPDRFSARQFPNYSSELNVNALLLGDSALYLCASSSDSSNEAFFGQGTRLTVV.

The CDR3 region is CASSSYGGTWNQPQHF. The CDR3 region has the DNA TGTGCCAGCAGCTCCTACGGGGGTACTTGGAATCAGCCCCAGCATTTT. V and J are TRBV5-6 and TRBJ1-5; perhaps TRBD1 as D (5 bases). Trimming removed 3 bases at V and 4 bases at J, with 17 bases between. This CDR3 spans 16 amino acids. Germline assignment: CDR1 SGHDT and CDR2 YYEEEE.

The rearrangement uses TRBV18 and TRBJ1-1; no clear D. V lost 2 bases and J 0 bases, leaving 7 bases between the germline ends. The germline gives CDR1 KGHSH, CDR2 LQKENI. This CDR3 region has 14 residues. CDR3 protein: CASSPGPMNTEAFF. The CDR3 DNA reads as TGTGCCAGCTCACCAGGGCCCATGAACACTGAAGCTTTCTTT. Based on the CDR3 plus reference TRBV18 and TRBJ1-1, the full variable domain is NAGVMQNPRHLVRRRGQEARLRCSPMKGHSHVYWYRQLPEEGLKFMVYLQKENIIDESGMPKERFSAEFPKEGPSILRIQQVVRGDSAAYFCASSPGPMNTEAFFGQGTRLTVV.

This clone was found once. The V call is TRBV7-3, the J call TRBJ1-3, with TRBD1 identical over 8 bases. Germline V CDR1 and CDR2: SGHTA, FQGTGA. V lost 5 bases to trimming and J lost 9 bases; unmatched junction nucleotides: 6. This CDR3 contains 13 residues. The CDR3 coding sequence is TGTGCCAGCAGCCCAGGACAGGGAGCCACCATATATTTT. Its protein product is CASSPGQGATIYF.

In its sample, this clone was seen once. The CDR3 here is CASSLGQELGNTIYF. The CDR3 DNA reads as TGCGCCAGCAGCTTAGGACAGGAGTTAGGAAACACCATATATTTT. This chain connects TRBV5-1 to TRBJ1-3; 7 bases are a match to TRBD1. J gave up 4 bases and V 2 bases, and 6 bases lay outside the gene matches. The CDR3 is 15 residues long. Germline V gene sequence: CDR1 SGHRS, CDR2 YFSETQ.